This T cell receptor (beta chain) was sequenced for a study of beta chain features in type 1 diabetes (dated by TCRdb to the late 2010s). A note on the overall study: No differences in mean age, gender distribution, total cell number or subset yield were found between patients and healthy donors. Regulatory and stem cell-like memory subsets were obtained from only 8 patients and roughly eight healthy donors, while naive and central memory subsets were obtained from all 30 or so donors. Across all samples, some 110,000,000 sorted cells were examined, and cell number per subset correlated strongly with RNA yield. In the study, recently diagnosed type 1 diabetes patients and matched healthy donors were compared on the TCRB repertoires of their sorted circulating CD4+ T cell subsets. Findings and caveats that apply to the study as a whole: Because the HLA sub-analyses included only small numbers of individuals, any influence of HLA type on TCRB rearrangement was left unresolved. Naive, central memory and regulatory TCRB repertoires appeared more similar among patients than among healthy donors. Shorter templates might have been favored by PCR, but patient and control samples were amplified and corrected together, so both groups would have been affected equally by any skew. At VDJ recombination sites, type 1 diabetes patients had fewer insertions and more deleted nucleotides, which implies abnormalities in thymic rearrangement. A moderate but significant shortening of TCRB CDR3 length was observed in type 1 diabetes patients in all four CD4+ subsets. Because cDNA rather than genomic DNA was sequenced, highly expressing activated cells could have been over-represented, although no difference in activation and CD3 levels was found between groups.

Including the terminal cysteine and phenylalanine, the CDR3 comprises 16 residues. The DNA shown is the 48-base CDR3, in frame from base 1. CDR1 and CDR2 are read off the germline V gene as SGHDN and FVKESK. Deletion took 4 bases off V and 4 bases off J, with a span of 19 bases between the germline ends. The High Capacity cDNA Reverse Transcription Kit was used to reverse transcribe all of the isolated RNA, meaning that expressed TCRB transcripts were what got sequenced. Deep immunoSEQ sequencing was performed on naive, central memory and regulatory T cell samples, with an average of roughly 3.5 million total reads per sample. Sorted cells were lysed in RLT buffer and RNA was extracted with DNase-treated RNeasy Micro or Mini kits, depending on cell number. To prevent cross-contamination, every cell subset was processed on its own, while patient and healthy donor samples were processed together. TCRB sequences were amplified from cDNA with the immunoSEQ multiplex PCR, producing 87-bp fragments spanning the CDR3 region. Sequencing of the amplicons was performed on the Illumina HiSeq platform. As for the original processing: Synthetic template baselines were used to correct PCR bias computationally, reads within Hamming distance 2 were collapsed together, and singletons that could not be merged were discarded. By aligning reads against IMGT, V, D and J genes, CDR3 length, and insertions or deletions at six rearrangement sites were assigned. Within each subset, clonotype counts were normalized to sorted cell number, and only after that were true diversity and Gini coefficients computed with the tcR R package. The overlap coefficient, calculated on TCRB nucleotide sequences, was used to measure repertoire sharing. Out-of-frame TCRB sequences from naive cells were analyzed as a proxy for the pre-selection repertoire. TCRdb obtained this table from immuneACCESS and retained in-frame rearrangements with V and J assigned. These tables miss some clones; where compared with another copy, unresolved V genes account for less than half of the shortfall, and the remainder is unexplained. V, J and clone size derive from that table, while D and trimming were established from the DNA sequence. For this sample the table gives around 310,000 clones, of which roughly 14% were detected only once. Over 0.014% of the sample is held by the ten biggest clonotypes.

From each donor, a single peripheral blood sample of about 100 mL on average was drawn into heparinised tubes. A BD FACSAria II and a panel including CD45RO, CCR7, CD25, CD127, CD95 and CD27 were used to sort naive, central memory, regulatory and stem cell-like memory CD4+ T cells. All sorted populations exceeded 95% purity. PBMCs were separated immediately by Lymphoprep density gradient centrifugation and were stained directly, without being cultured. So that batch effects would be minimized, each experiment stained and sorted samples in pairs, pairing one healthy donor with one patient. This clone was picked up a small number of times. Its target antigen remains unknown. No much larger clone exists at a distance of one base, and base qualities are not known.

The receptor chain draws on TRBV14 and TRBJ1-2, with the D gene not clear enough to name. The sample taken for sequencing was naive CD4+ T cells from blood. Taken with the paper, the label for cell subset or site translates to: true naive CD4+ T cells. The TCR sequence derives from a young woman with type 1 diabetes. The sequence in DNA is TGTGCCAGCAGCCTTCGGCTCGGGCGGGATAGCTATGGCTACACCTTC. It codes for CASSLRLGRDSYGYTF.